A few counts support the clone carrying this T cell receptor (beta chain). The time point: newly diagnosed GD, antithyroid drugs for less than 3 months. With RNA extracted from PBMCs as input, the TCR library was made. Combining iRepertoire HTBI primers with Arm-PCR of CDR3 regions, the authors built TCR beta libraries. Each CDR3 protein is one row after TCRdb ran MiXCR on the multiplex PCR reads. The data contain around 480,000 distinct CDR3 sequences, more than 15% of them singletons. The entry originates in a study of regulatory T cells in long-lasting Graves disease. CDR3 length: 15 amino acids. V lost 3 bases to trimming and J lost 3 bases; unmatched junction nucleotides: 5. Germline-derived CDR1 and CDR2 are KGHDR and SFDVKD. The same specimen was also included in a second study, on T cells in Graves' hyperthyroidism and ophthalmopathy.

The specimen comprised peripheral blood mononuclear cells (PBMCs), sampled at new diagnosis, from a patient treated with antithyroid drugs. The chain couples TRBV24-1 to TRBJ2-7, with 9 bases fitting TRBD1. The source is a woman aged 35-65 years with Graves disease. The CDR3 here is CATSDLQGAFYEQYF. The CDR3 DNA reads as TGTGCCACCAGTGATCTACAGGGGGCTTTCTACGAGCAGTACTTC.